Presented here are 20 T cell receptor beta chains from one specimen sequenced in a study of cytomegalovirus exposure and HLA in healthy donors (dated by TCRdb to 2017 to 2019). Libraries were constructed by the immunoSEQ multiplex PCR assay. The multiplex PCR relied on a mix of 60 forward primers for TCR Vbeta segments and 13 reverse primers for TCR Jbeta segments. TCRdb stores this immuneACCESS table with in-frame sequences only. Part of the clones is absent; in the studies checked, under half of the shortfall reflects unresolved V genes, and no reason is known for the rest. The sample records 150,000 to 200,000 clones, around four fifths of which are singletons. Roughly 2% of the sample is in the top ten clones. The specimen was PBMCs. Receptors originate from a female donor in good health and CMV-seronegative.

The chain combines TRBV7-2 with TRBJ1-2; 10 bases are a match to TRBD1. V was clipped by 2 bases and J by 4 bases; unmatched bases: 10. This CDR3 is 17 amino acids long. CDR1 SGHTA and CDR2 FQGNSA come from the germline V gene. CDR3 DNA: TGTGCCAGCAGCTTATCCGGGACAGGGGTTCTACTCTATGGCTACACCTTC. Its protein is CASSLSGTGVLLYGYTF.

V is TRBV5-1 and J is TRBJ1-2; possible D gene TRBD1, 5 bases. The V gene's germline CDR1 is SGHRS and CDR2 YFSETQ. CDR3 length: 17 residues. V lost 0 bases and J 0 bases, leaving 15 bases between the germline ends. The DNA of the CDR3 is TGCGCCAGCAGCTTGGCAGGCGAAAGGGACTCTAACTATGGCTACACCTTC. Translation gives CASSLAGERDSNYGYTF.

The rearrangement joins TRBV9 to TRBJ2-5, with a possible D match to TRBD2 (5 bases). The germline CDR1 and CDR2 sequences are SGDLS and YYNGEE. The germline V and J ends were trimmed by 6 bases and 5 bases, with 17 bases remaining between them. CDR3 length: 14 amino acids. CDR3 nucleotides: TGTGCCAGCACCCAAAGCGGAGGCGGGGAGACCCAGTACTTC. Its translation: CASTQSGGGETQYF.

The chain uses TRBV6-1 and TRBJ2-3; 14 bases are a match to TRBD2. CDR1 is MNHNS, CDR2 SASEGT, per germline. This CDR3 is 16 amino acids long. After removal of 4 bases from V and 1 base from J, the junction contained 1 base not matched to a gene. Written as DNA, the CDR3 is TGTGCCAGCAGTGCGGGACTAGCGGGGGGCACAGATACGCAGTATTTT. This gives the protein CASSAGLAGGTDTQYF.

The CDR3 DNA is TGTGCCAGTAGTATATTGGCAAGCAATCAGCCCCAGCATTTT. It translates to CASSILASNQPQHF. V gene TRBV19 combines with J gene TRBJ1-5; D remains unclear. Trimming stripped 2 bases from V and 1 base from J, with 6 bases between. This CDR3 spans 14 amino acids. From germline, CDR1 is LNHDA and CDR2 SQIVND (reference sequence).

This chain uses TRBV5-7 with TRBJ2-5, with TRBD2 identical over 7 bases. TRBV5-7 is an ORF; its function is uncertain. This CDR3 is 14 amino acids long. Unmatched junction bases numbered 7, after V lost 6 bases and J lost 2 bases. CDR3 nucleotide sequence: TGTGCCAGCACCGGCTGGGGGGGGCAAGAGACCCAGTACTTC. Amino acid sequence: CASTGWGGQETQYF.

The chain is built from TRBV29-1 and TRBJ2-1, with D possibly being TRBD1 (6 bases). Deletions cut 6 bases from V and 6 bases from J, with 15 bases between. The CDR3 has 13 amino acids. Germline CDR1 is SQVTM and CDR2 is ANQGSEA. CDR3 in amino acids: CSVDGQTINEQFF. The CDR3 bases are TGCAGCGTGGACGGACAGACAATCAATGAGCAGTTCTTC.

This clone turned up a few times. This chain joins TRBV5-6 and TRBJ2-7, with D hard to call. V was clipped by 2 bases and J by 0 bases, with 3 bases between them. Per the germline V gene, CDR1 is SGHDT and CDR2 is YYEEEE. This CDR3 comprises 12 residues. CDR3 sequence reads: CASSFSSYEQYF. The CDR3 DNA follows: TGTGCCAGCAGCTTTAGCTCCTACGAGCAGTACTTC.

This sequence joins TRBV6-5 and TRBJ1-1, with a tentative D call TRBD1 (5 bases). This CDR3 is 15 amino acids long. V was cut by 3 bases and J by 1 base, with 12 bases left in between. In germline, CDR1 is MNHEY, CDR2 SVGAGI. CDR3 nucleotide sequence: TGTGCCAGCAGTTATGGTTGGGGCCCGAACACTGAAGCTTTCTTT. It specifies CASSYGWGPNTEAFF.

The V gene is TRBV7-9, the J gene TRBJ2-5, with D perhaps TRBD1 (6 bases). The V and J ends lost 5 bases and 2 bases respectively, with 12 bases between them. The CDR3 sequence is 14 residues long. The germline CDR1 and CDR2 sequences are SEHNR and FQNEAQ (reference sequence). CDR3 DNA: TGTGCCAGCAGCCCAGCCAGGGGACAAGAGACCCAGTACTTC. Its protein product is CASSPARGQETQYF.

This clone was counted a few times. The chain uses TRBV5-1 and TRBJ1-2, with 10 bases fitting TRBD1. Looked up from germline, CDR1 is SGHRS and CDR2 is YFSETQ. V shed 5 bases, J shed 6 bases, and the junction held 7 bases outside the gene matches. The CDR3 length is 14 residues. In nucleotides, the CDR3 is TGCGCCAGCAGGCCACTGACAGGGGGCGATGGCTACACCTTC. Its protein is CASRPLTGGDGYTF.

This chain uses TRBV18 with TRBJ1-1; D uncertain. The germline V and J ends were trimmed by 0 bases and 10 bases, with 9 bases remaining between them. The CDR3 contains 12 residues. Germline V gene lookup returns CDR1 KGHSH and CDR2 LQKENI. CDR3 sequence (DNA): TGTGCCAGCTCACCACCGACCCGGGGAGCTTTCTTT. It translates to CASSPPTRGAFF. The full variable domain, its missing parts supplied by reference TRBV18 and TRBJ1-1, is NAGVMQNPRHLVRRRGQEARLRCSPMKGHSHVYWYRQLPEEGLKFMVYLQKENIIDESGMPKERFSAEFPKEGPSILRIQQVVRGDSAAYFCASSPPTRGAFFGQGTRLTVV.

This clone has a handful of counts. This chain connects TRBV29-1 to TRBJ1-6; a weak D match, TRBD1 (6 bases). The CDR3 is made up of 15 amino acids. The V end lost 0 bases, the J end lost 10 bases, and 16 bases lay between the germline ends. Germline V gene lookup returns CDR1 SQVTM and CDR2 ANQGSEA. CDR3 residues: CSVEEDGRGRSPLHF. In DNA form, the CDR3 reads TGCAGCGTTGAAGAAGACGGCAGGGGAAGATCACCCCTCCACTTT.

V is TRBV5-1 and J is TRBJ1-1; the D gene is possibly TRBD1 (5 bases). The germline V and J ends were trimmed by 4 bases and 1 base, with 8 bases remaining between them. The CDR3 sequence is 13 residues long. In germline, CDR1 is SGHRS, CDR2 YFSETQ. The CDR3 region is CASSRGQNTEAFF. The CDR3 DNA is TGCGCCAGCAGCCGTGGACAGAACACTGAAGCTTTCTTT.

V gene TRBV6-6 combines with J gene TRBJ2-7, with 10 bases that match TRBD1. The V segment lost 8 bases and the J segment 2 bases; nucleotides outside the gene matches: 6. CDR1 and CDR2 from the germline V gene are MNHNY and SVGAGI (reference sequence). This CDR3 is built from 14 residues. CDR3 residues: CASRGQGEAYEQYF. CDR3 coding DNA: TGTGCCAGCCGCGGACAGGGGGAAGCCTACGAGCAGTACTTC.

This clone was found once. This rearrangement joins TRBV7-2 to TRBJ2-3, with 9 positions matching TRBD2. CDR3 length: 17 amino acids. CDR1 SGHTA and CDR2 FQGNSA come from the germline V gene. Trimming removed 5 bases from V and 2 bases from J; junction bases left unmatched: 11. CDR3 region: CASSLKTSGGFTDTQYF. DNA of the CDR3: TGTGCCAGCAGCCTTAAGACTAGCGGAGGATTCACAGATACGCAGTATTTT.

The V and J genes are TRBV19 and TRBJ2-7, with 7 bases that match TRBD1. The V and J ends lost 1 base and 3 bases, in that order; junction bases with no gene match: 6. Per germline, CDR1 LNHDA and CDR2 SQIVND (reference sequence). This CDR3 region has 15 residues. The CDR3 reads CASSIAGTVYYEQYF. In nucleotides, the CDR3 is TGTGCCAGTAGTATAGCAGGGACAGTATACTACGAGCAGTACTTC. The whole variable domain, filled in from reference TRBV19 and TRBJ2-7, reads DGGITQSPKYLFRKEGQNVTLSCEQNLNHDAMYWYRQDPGQGLRLIYYSQIVNDFQKGDIAEGYSVSREKKESFPLTVTSAQKNPTAFYLCASSIAGTVYYEQYFGPGTRLTVT.

This chain connects TRBV30 to TRBJ2-5; weak D call: TRBD2 (5 bases). Trimming removed 0 bases at V and 5 bases at J, with 13 bases between. From germline, CDR1 is GTSNPN and CDR2 SVGIG (reference sequence). CDR3 length: 14 residues. The CDR3 DNA reads as TGTGCCTGGAGTGTAATCTTCAGGACTGAGACCCAGTACTTC. As protein: CAWSVIFRTETQYF.

The V call is TRBV6-1, the J call TRBJ1-2; D gene unclear. Trimming pared 3 bases from V and 2 bases from J, leaving 13 bases between. The CDR3 totals 15 residues. The germline V gene encodes CDR1 MNHNS and CDR2 SASEGT. The CDR3 DNA reads as TGTGCCAGCAGTGACCCAGGCCCGCCCAACTATGGCTACACCTTC. This codes for CASSDPGPPNYGYTF.

The CDR3 sequence: CASSSTGRNTEAFF. CDR3 nucleotides: TGTGCCAGCAGCTCTACAGGGAGAAACACTGAAGCTTTCTTT. The chain recombines TRBV5-4 with TRBJ1-1, with D perhaps matching TRBD1 (6 bases). The length of the CDR3 is 14 residues. Trimming left V 3 bases short and J 2 bases short, with 11 bases between. CDR1 and CDR2 from the germline V gene are SGHNT and YYREEE (reference sequence).